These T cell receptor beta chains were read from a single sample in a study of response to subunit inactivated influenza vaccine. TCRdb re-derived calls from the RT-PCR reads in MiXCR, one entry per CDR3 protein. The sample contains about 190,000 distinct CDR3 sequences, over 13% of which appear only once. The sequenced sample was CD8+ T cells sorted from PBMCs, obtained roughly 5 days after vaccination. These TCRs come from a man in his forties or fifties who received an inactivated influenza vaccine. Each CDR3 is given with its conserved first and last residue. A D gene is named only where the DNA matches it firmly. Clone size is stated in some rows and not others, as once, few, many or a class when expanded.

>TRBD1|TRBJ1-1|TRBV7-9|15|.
TGTGCCAGCAGCTCATACAGGGGGATGAACACTGAAGCTTTCTTT
CASSSYRGMNTEAFF
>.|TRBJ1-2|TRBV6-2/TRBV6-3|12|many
TGTGCCAGCACTATAGGGGCGAGAGGCTACACCTTC
CASTIGARGYTF
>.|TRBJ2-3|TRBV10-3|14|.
TGTGCCATCAGTGAGCCTAAGACCATGGATACGCAGTATTTT
CAISEPKTMDTQYF
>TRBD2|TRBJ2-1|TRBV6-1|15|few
TGTGCCAGCAGTACCGGACTAGCGGGGGGGCAGGGGCAGTTCTTC
CASSTGLAGGQGQFF
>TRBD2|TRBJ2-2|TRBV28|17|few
TGTGCCAGCAGTTTATTTGCTAGCGGGATCTTCACCGGGGAGCTGTTTTTT
CASSLFASGIFTGELFF
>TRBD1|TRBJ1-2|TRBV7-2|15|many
TGTGCCAGCAGCCCAGGGACAGGCCTGATCTATGGCTACACCTTC
CASSPGTGLIYGYTF
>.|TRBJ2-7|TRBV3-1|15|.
TGTGCCAGCAGCCAAGAAGGGACGGTCTCCTACGAGCAGTACTTC
CASSQEGTVSYEQYF
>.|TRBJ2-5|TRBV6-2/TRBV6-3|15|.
TGTGCCAGCAGAACATACCGAGGGGCGAGGGAGACCCAGTACTTC
CASRTYRGARETQYF
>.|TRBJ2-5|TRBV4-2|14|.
TGTGCCAGCAGCCAAGAGGCCGGGGCGGAGACCCAGTACTTC
CASSQEAGAETQYF
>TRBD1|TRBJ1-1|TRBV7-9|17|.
TGTGCCAGCAGCCCCTGGGTGGACAGGGGCCGAAGCACTGAAGCTTTCTTT
CASSPWVDRGRSTEAFF
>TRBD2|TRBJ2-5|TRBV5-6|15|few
TGTGCCAGCAGCTTGTATGCGGGGGGCCAAGAGACCCAGTACTTC
CASSLYAGGQETQYF
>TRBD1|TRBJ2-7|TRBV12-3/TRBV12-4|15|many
TGTGCCAGCAGAACGGGACAGGCCAGCTCCTACGAGCAGTACTTC
CASRTGQASSYEQYF
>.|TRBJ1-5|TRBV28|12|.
TGTGCCAGCAGAACAGGGAATCAGCCCCAGCATTTT
CASRTGNQPQHF
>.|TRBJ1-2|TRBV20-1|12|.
TGCAGTGCTAGAGATGAGGGCTATGGCTACACCTTC
CSARDEGYGYTF
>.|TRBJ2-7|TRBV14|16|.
TGTGCCAGCAGCCAAGGATACAAGGGGTTCGCCTACGAGCAGTACTTC
CASSQGYKGFAYEQYF
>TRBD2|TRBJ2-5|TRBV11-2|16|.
TGTGCCAGCAGCTTAAGGACTAGCGGGGGGCTGGAGACCCAGTACTTC
CASSLRTSGGLETQYF
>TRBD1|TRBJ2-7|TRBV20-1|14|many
TGCAGTGCTAGAGATCTTACAGGGGGCGGCGAGCAGTACTTC
CSARDLTGGGEQYF
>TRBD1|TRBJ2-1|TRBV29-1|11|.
TGCAGCGTTGACTCGGGACAGGGAAAGTACTTC
CSVDSGQGKYF
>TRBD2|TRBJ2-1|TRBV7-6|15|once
TGTGCCAGCAGCTTAGCCCTAGCGGGGGGGGCGGGGCAGTTCTTC
CASSLALAGGAGQFF
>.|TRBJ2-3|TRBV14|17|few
TGTGCCAGCAGCCAAGGCCCTGACTGGACTAGCACAGATACGCAGTATTTT
CASSQGPDWTSTDTQYF
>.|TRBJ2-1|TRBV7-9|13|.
TGTGCCAGCAGCTTAGGCCCAGCCGATGAGCAGTTCTTC
CASSLGPADEQFF
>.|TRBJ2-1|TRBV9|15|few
TGTGCCAGCAGCGCGAAGGACTACCAGTCCAATGAGCAGTTCTTC
CASSAKDYQSNEQFF
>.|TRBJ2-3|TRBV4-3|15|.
TGCGCCAGCAGCCTCAGGTTCTCTAGCACAGATACGCAGTATTTT
CASSLRFSSTDTQYF
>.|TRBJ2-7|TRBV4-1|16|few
TGCGCCAGCAGCCCCACTGACGGGACTCCCGTTTACGAGCAGTACTTC
CASSPTDGTPVYEQYF
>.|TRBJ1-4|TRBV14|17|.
TGTGCCAGCAGCAAAGAACTCTCTGCCGCATATAATGAAAAACTGTTTTTT
CASSKELSAAYNEKLFF
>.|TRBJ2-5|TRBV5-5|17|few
TGTGCCAGCAGCTTTAAGGAGATCCTGGGAAACCAAGAGACCCAGTACTTC
CASSFKEILGNQETQYF